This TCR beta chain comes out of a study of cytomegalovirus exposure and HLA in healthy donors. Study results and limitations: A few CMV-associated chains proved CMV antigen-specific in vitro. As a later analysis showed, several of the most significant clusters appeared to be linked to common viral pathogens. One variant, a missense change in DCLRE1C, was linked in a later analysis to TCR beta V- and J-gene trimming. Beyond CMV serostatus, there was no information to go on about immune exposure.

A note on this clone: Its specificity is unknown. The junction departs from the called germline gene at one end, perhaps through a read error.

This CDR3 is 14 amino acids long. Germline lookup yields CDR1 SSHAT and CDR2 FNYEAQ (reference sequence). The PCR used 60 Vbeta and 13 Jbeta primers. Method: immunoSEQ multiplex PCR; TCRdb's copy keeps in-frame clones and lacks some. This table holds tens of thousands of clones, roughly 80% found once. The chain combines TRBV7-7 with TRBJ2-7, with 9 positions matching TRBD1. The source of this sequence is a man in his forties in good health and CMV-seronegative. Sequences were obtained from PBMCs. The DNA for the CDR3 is TGTGCTAGCAGCTTTGGACAGGGGAACTACGAGCAGTACTTC. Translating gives CASSFGQGNYEQYF. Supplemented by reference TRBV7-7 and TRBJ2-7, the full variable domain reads GAGVSQSPRYKVTKRGQDVTLRCDPISSHATLYWYQQALGQGPEFLTYFNYEAQPDKSGLPSDRFSAERPEGSISTLTIQRTEQRDSAMYRCASSFGQGNYEQYFGPGTRLTVT.